This is a list of T cell receptor beta chains from one sample in a study of immune heterogeneity within non-small cell lung tumors. TCRdb re-analysed the multiplex PCR reads in MiXCR, keeping a single row per CDR3 protein. The repertoire has around 29,000 distinct CDR3 sequences, around 28% of them found once; the top ten carry about 4%. The sequencing input was lung tumor tissue. Receptor source: a man aged 35 to 55 with non-small cell lung cancer. CDR3s include the opening cysteine and the closing phenylalanine or tryptophan. Fields, in order: clone size, D gene, CDR3 length, J gene, V gene, CDR3 protein, CDR3 DNA. The D gene is left open where the match is weak. Expanded clones get a size class; other rows say once, few or many, or leave the size out.

>NA|TRBD1|13|TRBJ1-1|TRBV29-1
CSVWGQGSTEAFF
TGCAGCGTGTGGGGACAGGGAAGCACTGAAGCTTTCTTT
>NA|NA|13|TRBJ1-2|TRBV5-4
CASSLEQGWGYTF
TGTGCCAGCAGCTTGGAGCAGGGATGGGGCTACACCTTC
>few|TRBD1|17|TRBJ2-2|TRBV6-4
CASSDSKTGDHTGELFF
TGTGCCAGCAGTGACTCGAAAACAGGGGATCATACCGGGGAGCTGTTTTTT
>NA|TRBD1|16|TRBJ2-2|TRBV2
CASYPWGQGDTGELFF
TGTGCCAGCTACCCATGGGGACAGGGAGACACCGGGGAGCTGTTTTTT
>few|NA|13|TRBJ2-2|TRBV6-2/TRBV6-3
CASSPVGHGELFF
TGTGCCAGCAGCCCGGTGGGGCACGGGGAGCTGTTTTTT
>NA|TRBD2|15|TRBJ2-1|TRBV7-2
CASSRGLAGGPGQFF
TGTGCCAGCAGCCGCGGACTAGCGGGAGGGCCCGGGCAGTTCTTC
>many|NA|16|TRBJ2-1|TRBV25-1
CASSESGLGFYNEQFF
TGTGCCAGCAGTGAATCTGGGCTAGGTTTCTACAATGAGCAGTTCTTC
>NA|NA|13|TRBJ2-1|TRBV2
CASPGLPFNEQFF
TGTGCCAGTCCCGGACTACCTTTTAATGAGCAGTTCTTC
>few|NA|16|TRBJ2-2|TRBV2
CASSDGWQSNTGELFF
TGTGCCAGCAGTGATGGCTGGCAGTCGAACACCGGGGAGCTGTTTTTT
>NA|TRBD2|15|TRBJ2-5|TRBV5-1
CASSPGGGSQETQYF
TGCGCCAGCAGCCCGGGAGGGGGGAGCCAAGAGACCCAGTACTTC
>many|NA|13|TRBJ2-7|TRBV7-6
CASSPGTYYEQYF
TGTGCCAGCAGCCCCGGGACATACTACGAGCAGTACTTC
>few|TRBD1|15|TRBJ2-5|TRBV12-5
CASGVGGRGQETQYF
TGTGCTAGTGGTGTAGGGGGCAGGGGCCAAGAGACCCAGTACTTC
>few|NA|16|TRBJ2-2|TRBV5-4
CASSLAGGANTGELFF
TGTGCCAGCAGCTTGGCTGGCGGGGCTAACACCGGGGAGCTGTTTTTT
>many|TRBD1|15|TRBJ1-6|TRBV6-1
CASSPHGQGDSPLHF
TGTGCCAGCAGTCCTCACGGACAGGGGGATTCACCCCTCCACTTT
>NA|NA|15|TRBJ2-2|TRBV11-2
CASSLRDSNTGELFF
TGTGCCAGCAGCTTAAGGGACTCTAACACCGGGGAGCTGTTTTTT
>few|NA|14|TRBJ1-5|TRBV12-3/TRBV12-4
CASSPDWNNQPQHF
TGTGCCAGCAGTCCTGATTGGAATAATCAGCCCCAGCATTTT
>NA|NA|13|TRBJ1-1|TRBV19
CAGSTTGNTEAFF
TGTGCCGGTAGTACAACAGGCAACACTGAAGCTTTCTTT
>NA|TRBD2|16|TRBJ2-3|TRBV3-1
CASRQGLAASTDTQYF
TGTGCCAGCAGACAGGGACTAGCGGCTAGCACAGATACGCAGTATTTT
>NA|NA|16|TRBJ2-7|TRBV4-1
CASSQDRTGVWYEQYF
TGCGCCAGCAGCCAAGATCGTACGGGAGTCTGGTACGAGCAGTACTTC
>medium-sized|TRBD2|14|TRBJ2-1|TRBV6-1
CASSRGTRGLEQFF
TGTGCCAGCAGTCGTGGGACTAGGGGACTCGAGCAGTTCTTC
>many|TRBD2|15|TRBJ2-7|TRBV13
CASSLSPSGAYEQYF
TGTGCCAGCAGCTTATCGCCCAGCGGGGCCTACGAGCAGTACTTC
>few|TRBD1|14|TRBJ2-5|TRBV5-5
CASSLPGGQETQYF
TGTGCCAGCAGCTTGCCAGGGGGACAAGAGACCCAGTACTTC
>many|TRBD1|14|TRBJ2-7|TRBV11-2
CASSLGTGAGEQYF
TGTGCCAGCAGCTTAGGGACAGGGGCGGGGGAGCAGTACTTC
>many|TRBD2|14|TRBJ2-7|TRBV28
CASSATGGFGEQYF
TGTGCCAGCAGTGCCACGGGAGGGTTCGGCGAGCAGTACTTC
>many|TRBD2|12|TRBJ2-7|TRBV2
CACLLAGEEQYF
TGTGCCTGCCTACTAGCGGGAGAGGAGCAGTACTTC
>NA|TRBD2|22|TRBJ2-1|TRBV9
CASSAPFPGLAGEAGSYNEQFF
TGTGCCAGCAGCGCTCCGTTTCCGGGACTAGCGGGAGAGGCAGGGTCCTACAATGAGCAGTTCTTC
>many|NA|14|TRBJ2-1|TRBV30
CAWRGLSQGNEQFF
TGTGCCTGGAGGGGACTATCTCAGGGGAATGAGCAGTTCTTC
>many|NA|15|TRBJ2-7|TRBV7-2
CASSTSGLLSYEQYF
TGTGCCAGCAGCACAAGCGGGCTGCTCTCCTACGAGCAGTACTTC
>NA|NA|16|TRBJ2-5|TRBV5-1
CASSLVRISGGETQYF
TGCGCCAGCAGCTTGGTTCGGATCAGTGGTGGGGAGACCCAGTACTTC
>few|NA|15|TRBJ1-1|TRBV11-3
CASSPSRGMNTEAFF
TGTGCCAGCAGCCCCAGCAGGGGAATGAACACTGAAGCTTTCTTT